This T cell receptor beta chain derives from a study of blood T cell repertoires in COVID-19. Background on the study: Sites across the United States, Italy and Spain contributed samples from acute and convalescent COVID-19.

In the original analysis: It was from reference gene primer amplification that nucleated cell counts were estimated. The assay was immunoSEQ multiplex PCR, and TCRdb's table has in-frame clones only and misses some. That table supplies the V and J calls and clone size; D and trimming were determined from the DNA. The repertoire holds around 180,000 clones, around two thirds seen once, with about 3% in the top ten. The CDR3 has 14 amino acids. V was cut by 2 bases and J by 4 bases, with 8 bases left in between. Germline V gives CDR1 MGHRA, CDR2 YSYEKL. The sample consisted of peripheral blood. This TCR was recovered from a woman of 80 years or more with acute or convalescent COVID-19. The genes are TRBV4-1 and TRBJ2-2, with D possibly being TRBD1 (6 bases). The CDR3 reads CASSQYRATGELFF. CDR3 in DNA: TGCGCCAGCAGCCAATACAGGGCCACCGGGGAGCTGTTTTTT.